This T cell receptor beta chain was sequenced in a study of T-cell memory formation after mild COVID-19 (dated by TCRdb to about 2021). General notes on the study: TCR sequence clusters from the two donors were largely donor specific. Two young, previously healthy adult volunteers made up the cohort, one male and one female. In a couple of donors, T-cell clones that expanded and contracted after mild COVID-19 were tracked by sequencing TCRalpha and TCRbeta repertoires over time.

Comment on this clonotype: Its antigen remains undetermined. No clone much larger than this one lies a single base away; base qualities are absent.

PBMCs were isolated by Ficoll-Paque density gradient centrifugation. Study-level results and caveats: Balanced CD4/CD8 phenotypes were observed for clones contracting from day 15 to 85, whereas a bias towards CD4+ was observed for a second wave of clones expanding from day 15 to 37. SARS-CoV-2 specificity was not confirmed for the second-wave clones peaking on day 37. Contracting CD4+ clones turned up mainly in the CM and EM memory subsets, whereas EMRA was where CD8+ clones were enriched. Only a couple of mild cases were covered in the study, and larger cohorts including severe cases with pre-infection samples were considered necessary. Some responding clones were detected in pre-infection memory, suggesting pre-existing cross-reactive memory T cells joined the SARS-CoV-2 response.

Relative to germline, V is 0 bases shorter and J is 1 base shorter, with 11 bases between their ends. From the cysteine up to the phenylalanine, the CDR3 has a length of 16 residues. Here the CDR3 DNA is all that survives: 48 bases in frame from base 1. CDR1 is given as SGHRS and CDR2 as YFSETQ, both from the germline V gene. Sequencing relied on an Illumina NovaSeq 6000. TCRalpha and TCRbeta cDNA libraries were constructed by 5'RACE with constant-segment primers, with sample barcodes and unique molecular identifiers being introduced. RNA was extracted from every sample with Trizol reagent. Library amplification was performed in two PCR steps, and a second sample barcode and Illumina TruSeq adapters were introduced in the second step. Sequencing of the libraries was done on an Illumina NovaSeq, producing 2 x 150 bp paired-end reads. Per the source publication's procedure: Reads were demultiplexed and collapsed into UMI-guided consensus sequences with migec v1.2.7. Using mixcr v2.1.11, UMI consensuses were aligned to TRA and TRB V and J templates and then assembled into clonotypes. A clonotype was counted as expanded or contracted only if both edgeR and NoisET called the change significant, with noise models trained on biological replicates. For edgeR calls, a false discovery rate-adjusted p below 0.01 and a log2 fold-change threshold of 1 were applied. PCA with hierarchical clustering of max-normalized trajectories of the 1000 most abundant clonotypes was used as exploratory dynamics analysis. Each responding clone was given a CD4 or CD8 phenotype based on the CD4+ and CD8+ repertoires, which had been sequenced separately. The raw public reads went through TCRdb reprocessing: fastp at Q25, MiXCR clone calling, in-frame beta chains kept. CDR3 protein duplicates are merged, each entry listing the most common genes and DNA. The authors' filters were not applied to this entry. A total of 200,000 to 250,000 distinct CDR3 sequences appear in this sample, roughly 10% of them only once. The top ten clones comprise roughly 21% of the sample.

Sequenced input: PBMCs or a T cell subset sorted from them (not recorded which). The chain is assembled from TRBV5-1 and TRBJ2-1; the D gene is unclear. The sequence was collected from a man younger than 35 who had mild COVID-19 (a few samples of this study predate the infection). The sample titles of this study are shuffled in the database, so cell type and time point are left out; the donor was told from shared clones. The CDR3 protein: CASSLGAGLSYNEQFF. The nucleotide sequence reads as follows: TGCGCCAGCAGCTTGGGGGCAGGCCTTTCCTACAATGAGCAGTTCTTC.